These 11 T cell receptor beta chains were all obtained from the same sample, sequenced in a study of OX40 agonist ivuxolimab in advanced cancers. TCRdb's table, derived via immunoSEQ multiplex PCR, lists solely in-frame clones and lacks some. The data show tens of thousands of clones, approximately 90% seen once. Sequenced material: CD4+ or CD8+ T cells sorted from blood, taken in a trial of the OX40 agonist ivuxolimab. The receptors come from an adult with an advanced solid tumor such as melanoma, head and neck, liver or kidney cancer.

The rearrangement links TRBV5-4 to TRBJ2-7, with a possible D match to TRBD1 (5 bases). The ends were cut back, 3 bases at V and 5 bases at J, with 12 bases in the middle. Germline V gene data show CDR1 as SGHNT and CDR2 as YYREEE (reference sequence). The CDR3 has 13 residues. The CDR3 here is CASSSRGADEQYF. The CDR3 DNA reads TGTGCCAGCAGCTCAAGGGGCGCGGACGAGCAGTACTTC.

V and J are TRBV19 and TRBJ2-5, with 10 nucleotides matching TRBD1. Per the germline V gene, CDR1 is LNHDA and CDR2 is SQIVND (reference sequence). V dropped 11 bases and J dropped 3; count of bases not matched to a gene: 6. The CDR3 is 13 amino acids. The CDR3 sequence: CAARGTGEETQYF. In nucleotides, the CDR3 is TGTGCCGCCCGAGGGACAGGGGAAGAGACCCAGTACTTC.

This clone was seen only once. The gene calls are TRBV7-3 and TRBJ2-6, with D maybe TRBD2 (6 bases). The V gene lost 1 base and the J gene lost 1 base, with 11 bases spanning the gap. Per germline, CDR1 SGHTA and CDR2 FQGTGA. CDR3 size: 17 residues. The CDR3 region has the DNA TGTGCCAGCAGCTTAAGGCGGGGTGGGTCTGGGGCCAACGTCCTGACTTTC. This sequence encodes CASSLRRGGSGANVLTF. Full variable domain (outside the CDR3, taken from reference TRBV7-3 and TRBJ2-6): GAGVSQTPSNKVTEKGKYVELRCDPISGHTALYWYRQSLGQGPEFLIYFQGTGAADDSGLPNDRFFAVRPEGSVSTLKIQRTERGDSAVYLCASSLRRGGSGANVLTFGAGSRLTVL.

The CDR3 protein is CAWRRGSLTSYSPLHF. CDR3 in DNA: TGTGCCTGGAGGAGAGGTTCCTTGACCTCTTATTCACCCCTCCACTTT. The chain couples TRBV30 to TRBJ1-6, with unresolved D. Deletions cut 3 bases from V and 8 bases from J, with 20 bases between. The germline V gene encodes CDR1 GTSNPN and CDR2 SVGIG (reference sequence). This CDR3 has 16 residues.

The chain employs TRBV10-1 and TRBJ2-3; D is possibly TRBD1 or TRBD2 (5 bases each). Trimming took 0 bases from V and 0 from J, leaving 13 bases between them. CDR1 WNHNN and CDR2 SYGVQD come from the germline V gene (reference sequence). This CDR3 is 17 amino acids long. The CDR3: CASSESIGTASTDTQYF. In DNA form, the CDR3 reads TGCGCCAGCAGTGAGTCGATTGGGACGGCAAGCACAGATACGCAGTATTTT.

The chain recombines TRBV29-1 with TRBJ2-7; 7 positions match TRBD2. Germline V gives CDR1 SQVTM, CDR2 ANQGSEA. Trimming removed 5 bases from V and 4 bases from J; junction bases left unmatched: 14. CDR3 length: 15 amino acids. CDR3 nucleotide sequence: TGCAGCGTTAGCCCGGGGGGACCAGGTGGGTACGAGCAGTACTTC. It yields the protein CSVSPGGPGGYEQYF.

The V call is TRBV12-5, the J call TRBJ2-6; D remains unclear. Germline-derived CDR1 and CDR2 are LGHNT and FRNRAP. With 0 bases removed from V and 0 bases from J, the gap between germline ends came to 6 bases. The CDR3 spans 16 residues. CDR3 sequence reads: CASGLVRGSGANVLTF. CDR3 coding DNA: TGTGCTAGTGGTTTGGTGCGAGGCTCTGGGGCCAACGTCCTGACTTTC.

The chain joins TRBV27 to TRBJ1-2, with D perhaps TRBD1 (5 bases). This CDR3 comprises 16 residues. Germline CDR1 MNHEY, CDR2 SMNVEV (reference sequence). Trimming removed 0 bases from V and 0 bases from J, with 11 bases in between. The CDR3 here is CASSLSPSTANYGYTF. The CDR3 nucleotides read TGTGCCAGCAGTTTATCCCCATCGACAGCTAACTATGGCTACACCTTC.

The V and J genes are TRBV4-1 and TRBJ2-7; a weak D match, TRBD1 (5 bases). Trimming cost V 0 bases and J 7 bases, with 16 bases left between them. Germline values: CDR1 MGHRA, CDR2 YSYEKL. The CDR3 loop spans 15 amino acids. The DNA for the CDR3 is TGCGCCAGCAGCCAAGAACGGCAGGGTCCCTGGGAGCAGTACTTC. Its protein product is CASSQERQGPWEQYF.

The chain has TRBV11-1 and TRBJ2-3; D unresolved. This CDR3 has 14 residues. V was shortened by 6 bases and J by 3 bases, with 13 bases between the two germline ends. In germline, CDR1 is SGHAT, CDR2 FQDESV (reference sequence). The CDR3 coding sequence is TGTGCCAGCAGTCCAGACACGGTGACAGATACGCAGTATTTT. This codes for CASSPDTVTDTQYF.

The chain combines TRBV10-2 with TRBJ2-3, with no clear D. CDR3 length equals 15 residues. CDR1 and CDR2 (germline): WSHSY, SAAADI. V was trimmed by 7 bases and J by 0 bases, leaving 14 bases between them. The CDR3 sequence is CASKVWRSSTDTQYF. In DNA, the CDR3 is TGCGCCAGCAAGGTTTGGCGATCTAGCACAGATACGCAGTATTTT.